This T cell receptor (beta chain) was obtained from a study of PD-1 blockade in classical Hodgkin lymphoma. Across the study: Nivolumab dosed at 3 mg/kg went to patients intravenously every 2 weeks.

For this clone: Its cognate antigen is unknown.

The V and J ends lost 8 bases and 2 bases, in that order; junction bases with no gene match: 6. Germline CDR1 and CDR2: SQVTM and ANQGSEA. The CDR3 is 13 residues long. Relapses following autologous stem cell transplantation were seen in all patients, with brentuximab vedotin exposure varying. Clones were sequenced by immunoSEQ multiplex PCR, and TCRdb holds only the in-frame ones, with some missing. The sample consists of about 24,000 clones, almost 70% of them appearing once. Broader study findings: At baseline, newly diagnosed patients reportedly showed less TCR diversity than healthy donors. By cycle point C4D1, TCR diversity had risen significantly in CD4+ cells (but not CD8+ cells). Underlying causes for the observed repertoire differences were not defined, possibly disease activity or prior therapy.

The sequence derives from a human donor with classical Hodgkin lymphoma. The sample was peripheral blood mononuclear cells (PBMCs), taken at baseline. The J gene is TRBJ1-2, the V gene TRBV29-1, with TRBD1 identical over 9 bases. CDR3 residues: CSFRTGANYGYTF. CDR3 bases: TGCAGCTTTCGGACAGGGGCCAACTATGGCTACACCTTC.